This is a list of T cell receptor beta chains from one sample in a study of breast tumors, draining lymph nodes, adjacent tissues. MiXCR, applied by TCRdb to the multiplex PCR reads, yields one record per CDR3 protein. The table has fewer than 250,000 distinct CDR3 sequences, about a third seen once. Sequencing was carried out using axillary lymph node tissue. These receptor sequences come from a female donor with breast cancer. Some clones in this sample may be carry-over from other donors' samples. CDR3s include the opening cysteine and the closing phenylalanine or tryptophan. Fields, in order: clone size, V gene, J gene, D gene, CDR3 DNA, CDR3 protein. D genes are given only for firm matches. Rows give clone size only sometimes, using once, few, many, or a class for an expanded clone.

many	TRBV2	TRBJ2-4	-	TGTGCCAGCAGTGGAAGGGGTAAACTAGCCAAAAACATTCAGTACTTC	CASSGRGKLAKNIQYF
-	TRBV2	TRBJ2-1	TRBD2	TGTGCCAGCGGGGGGGGGTTCTACAATGAGCAGTTCTTC	CASGGGFYNEQFF
many	TRBV19	TRBJ2-6	-	TGTGCCAGTACGGAAACAGCAGGGGTCGGGGCCAACGTCCTGACTTTC	CASTETAGVGANVLTF
many	TRBV11-3	TRBJ2-7	-	TGTGCCAGCAGCTTAGTCGGTGGCGGGACTCTCTCCTACGAGCAGTACTTC	CASSLVGGGTLSYEQYF
many	TRBV3-1	TRBJ2-2	-	TGTGCCAGTAGTCCAATCGCGAACACCGGGGAGCTGTTTTTT	CASSPIANTGELFF
many	TRBV11-2	TRBJ1-4	TRBD1	TGTGCCAGCAGCCCTAGGACAGGGTATAATGAAAAACTGTTTTTT	CASSPRTGYNEKLFF
many	TRBV7-6	TRBJ1-6	-	TGTGCCAGCAGCCCGGGCCTTAATTCACCCCTCCACTTT	CASSPGLNSPLHF
many	TRBV7-6	TRBJ2-1	-	TGTGCCAGCAGCTTACCGTCTGGGTCCTCCAATGAGCAGTTCTTC	CASSLPSGSSNEQFF
few	TRBV6-1	TRBJ2-7	-	TGTGCCAGCAGTCAAGCGTCAACCGGTTACGAGCAGTACTTC	CASSQASTGYEQYF
many	TRBV6-6	TRBJ2-7	-	TGTGCCAGCAGCCAAACAGGTGCCGAGCAGTACTTC	CASSQTGAEQYF
many	TRBV6-5	TRBJ1-6	-	TGTGCCAGCAGTTCTGATCCCGGGGCGGTAAACTATAATTCACCCCTCCACTTT	CASSSDPGAVNYNSPLHF
many	TRBV29-1	TRBJ2-7	-	TGCAGCGCCTGGCAGGGATCCGAGCAGTACTTC	CSAWQGSEQYF
-	TRBV7-2	TRBJ1-5	-	TGTGCCAGCAGCTTCGTTTATAGCAATCAGCCCCAGCATTTT	CASSFVYSNQPQHF
many	TRBV28	TRBJ2-7	-	TGTGCCAGCAGCAGATTGGTCACGAATATCCGTAAGCAGTACTTC	CASSRLVTNIRKQYF
many	TRBV20-1	TRBJ2-1	-	TGCAGTGCTAGAGATAGCGGCGGCGGTGAGCAGTTCTTC	CSARDSGGGEQFF
many	TRBV19	TRBJ2-3	-	TGTGCCAGTAGTGTCCAGGGGTTGGCAGATACGCAGTATTTT	CASSVQGLADTQYF
many	TRBV5-5	TRBJ2-7	TRBD1	TGTGCCAGCAGCTTTGCCGGGACAGGGTCCTACGAGCAGTACTTC	CASSFAGTGSYEQYF
many	TRBV5-8	TRBJ2-1	TRBD2	TGTGCCAGCACCGCCGGGACTAGCGGGAGGTACTACAATGAGCAGTTCTTC	CASTAGTSGRYYNEQFF
-	TRBV6-2/TRBV6-3	TRBJ1-1	TRBD1	TGTGCCAGCAGCTCCTTCTCCAGGGGGTTGGCTGAAGCTTTCTTT	CASSSFSRGLAEAFF
many	TRBV28	TRBJ2-5	TRBD1	TGTGCCAGCAGTTCTGGGGGACAGAAAGAGACCCAGTACTTC	CASSSGGQKETQYF
once	TRBV10-3	TRBJ1-4	-	TGTGCCATCAGTGGGCGACTAGCGGGATTT	CAISGRLAGF
many	TRBV9	TRBJ2-3	TRBD1	TGTGCCAGCAGCTCGGGACAGGGGGTGGGGGATACGCAGTATTTT	CASSSGQGVGDTQYF
-	TRBV24-1	TRBJ1-4	TRBD1	TGTGCCACCAGTGTGGTGACAGGGGGTAGGGAAAAACTGTTTTTT	CATSVVTGGREKLFF
many	TRBV7-2	TRBJ2-5	TRBD1	TGTGCCAGCAGCCGACAGGGGGCGCTTGGAGAGACCCAGTACTTC	CASSRQGALGETQYF